A single sample is the source of the 31 T cell receptor beta chains below, sequenced in a study of molecular identifiers for immune sequencing clone quantification (dated by TCRdb to 2016 to 2018). Library creation used PCR. Sequencing instrument: Illumina HiSeq 4000. TCRdb reworked the public reads: Q25 trimming with fastp, MiXCR clone assembly, productive beta chains retained. Each entry is one CDR3 protein sequence, shown with its most common DNA and genes. This sample holds just under 650,000 distinct CDR3 sequences; approximately 20% were observed only once. The ten largest clonotypes hold roughly 0.85% of the sample. Material for sequencing was naive CD8+ T cells from blood, with Jurkat cell RNA spiked in. The cell subset or site label, as the study defines it: FACS-sorted CD8+CD4-CCR7+CD45RA+ naive T cells. Receptors originate from a human donor in good health. Some libraries in this study had Jurkat cell RNA spiked in.

The chain uses TRBV11-2 and TRBJ2-7; perhaps D is TRBD1 or TRBD2 (5 bases each). Germline V gives CDR1 SGHAT, CDR2 FQNNGV. CDR3 size: 14 residues. Trimming took off 7 bases at V and 3 bases at J, with 16 bases between the two ends. CDR3 coding DNA: TGTGCCAGCAACGGGGCCTTAGCTAACTACGAGCAGTACTTC. Translated, it gives CASNGALANYEQYF.

The V gene is TRBV9, the J gene TRBJ2-7; D remains unclear. The germline V gene has CDR1 SGDLS and CDR2 YYNGEE. This CDR3 has 13 residues. V dropped 0 bases and J dropped 2 bases, with 6 bases sitting between them. CDR3 region: CASSVDSTYEQYF. Here the CDR3 DNA reads TGTGCCAGCAGCGTAGACAGTACCTACGAGCAGTACTTC. The entire variable domain, with the rest obtained from reference TRBV9 and TRBJ2-7, is as follows: DSGVTQTPKHLITATGQRVTLRCSPRSGDLSVYWYQQSLDQGLQFLIQYYNGEERAKGNILERFSAQQFPDLHSELNLSSLELGDSALYFCASSVDSTYEQYFGPGTRLTVT.

This clonotype has at least ten counts. J is TRBJ1-5 and V is TRBV15; 7 bases align to TRBD1. The CDR3 loop spans 14 amino acids. Germline loops: CDR1 LNHNV, CDR2 YYDKDF (reference sequence). V lost 9 bases and J lost 3; bases outside the gene matches: 8. The CDR3 DNA is TGTGCCACGAGGGACAGAGATTTCAATCAGCCCCAGCATTTT. Protein product: CATRDRDFNQPQHF.

The V call is TRBV18, the J call TRBJ2-7; D remains ambiguous. From germline, CDR1 is KGHSH and CDR2 LQKENI. CDR3 length: 12 residues. With 3 bases removed from V and 7 bases from J, the gap between germline ends came to 10 bases. The CDR3 loop reads CASSPIGQEQYF. The CDR3 nucleotides read TGTGCCAGCTCACCGATCGGCCAAGAGCAGTACTTC.

This chain joins TRBV15 and TRBJ1-5; tentative D call: TRBD1 (6 bases). Trimming stripped 4 bases from V and 6 bases from J, with 16 bases between. Germline V lookup: CDR1 LNHNV, CDR2 YYDKDF (reference sequence). The CDR3 totals 15 residues. In nucleotides, the CDR3 is TGTGCCACCAGCAAGACCGGGACATGGGGTCAGCCCCAGCATTTT. Translated, it gives CATSKTGTWGQPQHF.

Worth noting for this clonotype: Just one base apart from a much larger clone, this may be a read error. The final CDR3 position lacks the conserved phenylalanine or tryptophan, pointing to a likely read error. This sequence joins TRBV28 and TRBJ1-2; no definite D call. Deletions cut 3 bases from V and 8 bases from J, with 10 bases between. Looked up from germline, CDR1 is MDHEN and CDR2 is SYDVKM. This CDR3 region has 12 residues. CDR3 amino acids: CASSFLAAGYTL. CDR3 DNA sequence: TGTGCCAGCAGTTTTCTGGCAGCCGGCTACACCCTC.

In its sample, this clonotype was seen many times. This chain links TRBV29-1 with TRBJ2-3; no clear D. The CDR3 runs 13 residues. Trimming took off 7 bases at V and 2 bases at J, with 13 bases between the two ends. Germline loops: CDR1 SQVTM, CDR2 ANQGSEA. The DNA of the CDR3 is TGCAGCGCCCAGCGTGGAGCCACAGATACGCAGTATTTT. Its translation is CSAQRGATDTQYF.

Details on this clonotype: A clone one base away is much larger, so this may be a read error. CDR3 nucleotides: TGTGCCAGCACCGCCTATACCGTAGGAGGCCCAGCGGGAGGGGAAGATACGCAGTATTTT. It encodes CASTAYTVGGPAGGEDTQYF. J is TRBJ2-3 and V is TRBV7-9, with 10 bases identical to TRBD2. CDR1 and CDR2 (germline): SEHNR, FQNEAQ (reference sequence). J was trimmed by 5 bases and V by 7 bases; bases with no gene match: 24. The CDR3 has 20 amino acids.

The chain carries TRBV7-9 and TRBJ2-2; D call uncertain. The germline V gene encodes CDR1 SEHNR and CDR2 FQNEAQ (reference sequence). Trimming removed 4 bases at V and 6 bases at J, with 15 bases between. CDR3 size: 15 residues. The CDR3 DNA sequence: TGTGCCAGCAGCTCTACGGCTAGTATCGCCGGGGAGCTGTTTTTT. Protein sequence: CASSSTASIAGELFF.

This clonotype has ten or more counts. The CDR3 nucleotides read TGTGCCAGCAGTGGAATTAGCACAGATACGCAGTATTTT. This gives the protein CASSGISTDTQYF. The chain employs TRBV6-5 and TRBJ2-3; D uncertain. V was trimmed by 5 bases and J by 0 bases, leaving 6 bases between them. This CDR3 is 13 amino acids long. Germline V lookup: CDR1 MNHEY, CDR2 SVGAGI.

This clonotype was counted ten times or more. The chain employs TRBV6-5 and TRBJ2-7; maybe TRBD2 (6 bases). Trimming pared 6 bases from V and 2 bases from J, leaving 17 bases between. CDR3 length: 15 amino acids. Germline V gene data show CDR1 as MNHEY and CDR2 as SVGAGI. The CDR3 bases are TGTGCCAGCAGCAGCTTGGTGTCGGGGGCCTACGAGCAGTACTTC. It codes for CASSSLVSGAYEQYF.

In this sample, this clonotype turned up many times. The chain links TRBV5-4 to TRBJ2-3, with 7 nucleotides matching TRBD1. The V and J ends lost 4 bases and 5 bases, in that order; junction bases with no gene match: 13. The CDR3 covers 16 residues. Germline loops: CDR1 SGHNT, CDR2 YYREEE (reference sequence). The CDR3 spells CASSTRQGKLRDTQYF. The CDR3 coding sequence is TGTGCCAGCAGCACGAGACAGGGAAAGTTGCGAGATACGCAGTATTTT.

This clonotype was picked up many times. This chain connects TRBV29-1 to TRBJ1-1; no clear D gene. In germline, CDR1 is SQVTM, CDR2 ANQGSEA. V lost 2 bases to trimming and J lost 2 bases, with 12 bases between them. This CDR3 region has 14 residues. DNA for the CDR3: TGCAGCGTTGAACCCGGGTTAATAAACACTGAAGCTTTCTTT. Its translation is CSVEPGLINTEAFF.

V usage is TRBV21-1 and J usage is TRBJ1-5. TRBV21-1 is flagged as a pseudogene. The CDR3 loop spans 16 amino acids. The CDR3 here is CASSKVAGTSNQPQHF. The CDR3 DNA reads as TGTGCCAGCAGCAAAGTGGCAGGAACTTCCAATCAGCCCCAGCATTTT.

This clonotype was picked up many times. This chain links TRBV6-2 or TRBV6-3 with TRBJ1-1; D call uncertain. Trimming cost V 5 bases and J 0 bases, with 16 bases left between them. Per the germline V gene, CDR1 is MNHEY and CDR2 is SVGEGT. This CDR3 contains 16 residues. The DNA for the CDR3 is TGTGCCAGCAGTCTCCCTCAGGTTACCATGAACACTGAAGCTTTCTTT. Translating it yields CASSLPQVTMNTEAFF.

Turning to this clonotype: A single base separates this from a much larger clone, so it may be a read error. The chain is built from TRBV7-9 and TRBJ1-5, with a weak D call TRBD1 (6 bases). Germline V gene lookup returns CDR1 SEHNR and CDR2 FQNEAQ (reference sequence). Deletions cut 8 bases from V and 3 bases from J, with 23 bases between. CDR3 length equals 17 residues. Here the CDR3 DNA reads TGTGCCAGCGGCTCCACCATTGGGGGGCGAATCAATCAGCCCCAGCATTTT. Amino acids: CASGSTIGGRINQPQHF.

In this sample, this clonotype turned up a few times. A clone one base away is much larger, so this may be a read error. The CDR3 sequence: CASSPIGSGNTIDF. The CDR3 region has the DNA TGTGCCAGCAGCCCGATCGGGTCTGGAAACACCATAGATTTT. This chain links TRBV7-2 with TRBJ1-3; D unclear. CDR3 length equals 14 residues. Per germline, CDR1 SGHTA and CDR2 FQGNSA.

The chain is built from TRBV5-1 and TRBJ2-7; TRBD2 agrees at 8 bases. The CDR3 loop spans 17 amino acids. Losses at the gene ends were 1 base for V and 5 bases for J; bases not matched to a gene: 14. Germline loops: CDR1 SGHRS, CDR2 YFSETQ. The CDR3 DNA reads as TGCGCCAGCAGCTTGTTTCCGGGGGGGCAAGAAATCCACGAGCAGTACTTC. The encoded protein is CASSLFPGGQEIHEQYF.

The DNA for the CDR3 is TGTGCCATCAGTGAGTCGGCCACCGTTGGCTACACCTTC. It codes for CAISESATVGYTF. The gene calls are TRBV10-3 and TRBJ1-2; no reliable D call. CDR3 size: 13 residues. Trimming pared 0 bases from V and 7 bases from J, leaving 9 bases between. Germline V gene data show CDR1 as ENHRY and CDR2 as SYGVKD.

This clonotype has ten or more counts. This chain joins TRBV2 and TRBJ2-3; a possible D gene is TRBD1 (7 bases). The CDR3 runs 14 residues. V shed 6 bases and J shed 2 bases, with 12 bases lying between them. Germline V gene sequence: CDR1 SNHLY, CDR2 FYNNEI. CDR3 protein: CASSAGQSTDTQYF. The DNA for the CDR3 is TGTGCCAGCAGCGCGGGACAGTCCACAGATACGCAGTATTTT.

This clonotype occurred many times. The chain couples TRBV6-5 to TRBJ1-1; D perhaps matches TRBD1 (5 bases). The CDR3 is 15 amino acids. From germline, CDR1 is MNHEY and CDR2 SVGAGI. V dropped 2 bases and J dropped 0 bases, with 10 bases sitting between them. The CDR3 sequence: CASSYGRDLNTEAFF. The CDR3 nucleotides are TGTGCCAGCAGTTACGGCCGGGACCTGAACACTGAAGCTTTCTTT.

This clonotype has a count of ten or more. The J gene is TRBJ1-1, the V gene TRBV2, with 9 positions matching TRBD1. The V gene end was trimmed by 5 bases and the J gene end by 8 bases; junction bases not matched to a gene: 9. This CDR3 comprises 14 residues. In germline, CDR1 is SNHLY, CDR2 FYNNEI. In DNA form, the CDR3 reads TGTGCCAGCAGTACGACAGGGGGTAAGGTAGAAGCTTTCTTT. Translation: CASSTTGGKVEAFF. Using reference TRBV2 and TRBJ1-1 for the parts outside the CDR3, the full variable domain is EPEVTQTPSHQVTQMGQEVILRCVPISNHLYFYWYRQILGQKVEFLVSFYNNEISEKSEIFDDQFSVERPDGSNFTLKIRSTKLEDSAMYFCASSTTGGKVEAFFGQGTRLTVV.

This chain joins TRBV27 and TRBJ2-3; weak D call: TRBD1 (5 bases). The CDR3 extends over 16 amino acids. CDR1 is MNHEY and CDR2 is SMNVEV in the germline V gene (reference sequence). V lost 2 bases and J 2 bases, leaving 14 bases between the germline ends. CDR3 nucleotide sequence: TGTGCCAGCAGTTTAGGGGCCCGGGTAGCCACAGATACGCAGTATTTT. Protein: CASSLGARVATDTQYF.

This clonotype was seen at least ten times. The V call is TRBV6-5, the J call TRBJ2-1; 7 bases are shared with TRBD2. Germline CDR1 and CDR2: MNHEY and SVGAGI. The CDR3 is 16 residues long. V was pared by 2 bases and J by 4 bases, with 8 bases of the junction left unmatched. Written as DNA, the CDR3 is TGTGCCAGCAGTTACGCTGCGGGAGCAGGTTACAATGAGCAGTTCTTC. It yields the protein CASSYAAGAGYNEQFF.

This chain connects TRBV20-1 to TRBJ2-7; no firm D call. Germline values: CDR1 DFQATT, CDR2 SNEGSKA (reference sequence). V was shortened by 0 bases and J by 2 bases, with 17 bases between the two germline ends. The CDR3 is made up of 16 amino acids. In nucleotides, the CDR3 is TGCAGTGCTAGAGACCTGAGCATTAGGAGCCCCTACGAGCAGTACTTC. Translating it yields CSARDLSIRSPYEQYF.

This chain connects TRBV11-2 to TRBJ1-2; D is perhaps TRBD1 (5 bases). This CDR3 contains 14 residues. Trimming shortened V by 2 bases and J by 4 bases, and 11 bases separated the two germline ends. The germline CDR1 and CDR2 sequences are SGHAT and FQNNGV. The DNA for the CDR3 is TGTGCCAGCAGCTTATTGAGGGGAGGCTATGGCTACACCTTC. This sequence encodes CASSLLRGGYGYTF. Looking up the rest from reference TRBV11-2 and TRBJ1-2 gives the full variable domain: EAGVAQSPRYKIIEKRQSVAFWCNPISGHATLYWYQQILGQGPKLLIQFQNNGVVDDSQLPKDRFSAERLKGVDSTLKIQPAKLEDSAVYLCASSLLRGGYGYTFGSGTRLTVV.

This chain links TRBV7-6 with TRBJ2-7; 9 bases line up with TRBD2. The CDR3 contains 16 residues. V trimming: 0 bases; J trimming: 3 bases; junction bases outside the gene matches: 6. CDR1 SGHVS and CDR2 FNYEAQ come from the germline V gene. CDR3 nucleotides: TGTGCCAGCAGCTTAGCTTCTAGCGGGACGCTCTACGAGCAGTACTTC. Protein sequence: CASSLASSGTLYEQYF.

This clonotype was seen at least ten times. The chain couples TRBV28 to TRBJ2-1; D call uncertain. The CDR3 is 14 residues long. The germline V gene encodes CDR1 MDHEN and CDR2 SYDVKM. The V gene lost 5 bases and the J gene lost 3 bases, with 11 bases spanning the gap. The CDR3 nucleotides are TGTGCCAGCAGTCCCGGACCGGACTACAATGAGCAGTTCTTC. Its protein product is CASSPGPDYNEQFF.

This clonotype has at least ten counts. The chain uses TRBV7-9 and TRBJ1-1, with TRBD1 as a possible D gene (6 bases). Trimming stripped 4 bases from V and 1 base from J, with 16 bases between. CDR1 SEHNR and CDR2 FQNEAQ come from the germline V gene (reference sequence). The CDR3 runs 16 residues. The CDR3 DNA follows: TGTGCCAGCAGCTATGTTGTCAGGACAGAGAACACTGAAGCTTTCTTT. Protein product: CASSYVVRTENTEAFF.

For this clonotype: Since a much larger clone is just one base distant, this may be a read error. This likely comes from a read error, as the CDR3 has no conserved phenylalanine or tryptophan at its end. The V and J genes are TRBV6-1 and TRBJ2-1; D unresolved. The CDR3 has 12 residues. Germline-derived CDR1 and CDR2 are MNHNS and SASEGT. Trimming removed 3 bases from V and 7 bases from J, with 7 bases in between. The CDR3 region is CASSDQENEQFL. Here the CDR3 DNA reads TGTGCCAGCAGTGATCAGGAGAATGAGCAGTTCCTC.

About this clonotype: A read error may be the cause here, since a much bigger clone is one base away. V and J are TRBV9 and TRBJ2-3, with no clear D. Germline V lookup: CDR1 SGDLS, CDR2 YYNGEE. V lost 0 bases, J lost 8 bases, and 4 bases lay in between. The CDR3 runs 11 residues. The CDR3 region has the DNA TGTGCCAGCAGCGTAGAAGGTACGCAGTATTTT. This encodes CASSVEGTQYF.